This record covers a single T cell receptor beta chain. Antigen specificity is unknown. A single record per CDR3 protein comes from TCRdb applying MiXCR to the 5' RACE reads. The sample holds approximately 490,000 distinct CDR3 sequences; around 21% are singletons and the top ten take around 13%. The data derive from a study of T-cell memory formation after mild COVID-19. Study-wide points: Day 15 to 85 contractors were CD4/CD8 balanced; later expanders leaned CD4+.

Material for sequencing was PBMCs or a T cell subset sorted from them (not recorded which). The source of this sequence is an adult woman who had mild COVID-19 (a few samples of this study predate the infection). Cell type and time point are not known.

This chain's CDR3 is CASSLQSTNTEAFF. The CDR3 region has the DNA TGTGCCAGCAGCCTACAGTCCACGAACACTGAAGCTTTCTTT. J is TRBJ1-1 and V is TRBV9; D remains unclear. Germline V CDR1 and CDR2: SGDLS, YYNGEE. This CDR3 spans 14 amino acids. V lost 4 bases and J 1 base, leaving 11 bases between the germline ends.